The subject of this entry is one T cell receptor beta chain. The CDR3 spans 12 residues. The V gene lost 3 bases and the J gene lost 1 base, with 3 bases spanning the gap. Germline CDR1 reads MNHEY; CDR2 reads SMNVEV (reference sequence). Clinical histories supplied by participants themselves formed the basis of cohort assignment. Donors in Cohort 3 who had recovered were those with two negative PCRs, healthcare professional clearance, or resolution of their symptoms. Only in-frame clones appear in the TCRdb table, and some are missing; sequencing was by immunoSEQ multiplex PCR. The sample shows 300,000 or so clones, around 86% of them seen only once. The source of the sample is a study of blood T cell repertoires in COVID-19.

This sequence originates from a woman under 30 who had recovered from COVID-19. Sequenced sample: PBMCs or T cells enriched from blood (not recorded which). The J gene is TRBJ2-5, the V gene TRBV27; D remains unclear. As DNA, the CDR3 is TGTGCCAGCAGTTTCTCCCAAGAGACCCAGTACTTC. Translated, it gives CASSFSQETQYF.